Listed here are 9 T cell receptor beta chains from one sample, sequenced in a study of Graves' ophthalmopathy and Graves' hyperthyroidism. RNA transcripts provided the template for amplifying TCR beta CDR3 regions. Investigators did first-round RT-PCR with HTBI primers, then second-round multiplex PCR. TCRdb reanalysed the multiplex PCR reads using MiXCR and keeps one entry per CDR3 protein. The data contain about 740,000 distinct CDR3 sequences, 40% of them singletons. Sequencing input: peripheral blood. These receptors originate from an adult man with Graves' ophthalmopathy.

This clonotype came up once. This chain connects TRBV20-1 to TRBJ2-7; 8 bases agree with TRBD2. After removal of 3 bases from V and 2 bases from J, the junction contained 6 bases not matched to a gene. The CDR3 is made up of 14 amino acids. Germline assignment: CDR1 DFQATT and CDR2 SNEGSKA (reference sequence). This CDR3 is CSASILAATYEQYF. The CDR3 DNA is TGCAGTGCTAGTATACTAGCGGCAACCTACGAGCAGTACTTC.

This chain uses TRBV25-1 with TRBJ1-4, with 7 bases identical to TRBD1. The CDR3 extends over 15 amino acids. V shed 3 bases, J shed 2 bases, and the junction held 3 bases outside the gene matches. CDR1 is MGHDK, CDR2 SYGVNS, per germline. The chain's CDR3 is CASSDTTGTNEKLFF. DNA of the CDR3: TGTGCCAGCAGTGATACGACAGGGACTAATGAAAAACTGTTTTTT.

In DNA form, the CDR3 reads TGTGCCAGCAGCTCATCCGGGACAGGGGGCAACGAGCAGTACTTC. Translated, it gives CASSSSGTGGNEQYF. The chain carries TRBV7-9 and TRBJ2-7; 12 nucleotides align to TRBD1. Germline loops: CDR1 SEHNR, CDR2 FQNEAQ (reference sequence). V was pared by 4 bases and J by 5 bases, with 6 bases of the junction left unmatched. CDR3 size: 15 residues.

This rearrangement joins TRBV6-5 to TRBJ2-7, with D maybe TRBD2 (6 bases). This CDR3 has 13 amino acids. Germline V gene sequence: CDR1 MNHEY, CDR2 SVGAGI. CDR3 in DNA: TGTGTCACCGGGACTCCAGCCCGTGAGGAGCAGTACTTC. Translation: CVTGTPAREEQYF.

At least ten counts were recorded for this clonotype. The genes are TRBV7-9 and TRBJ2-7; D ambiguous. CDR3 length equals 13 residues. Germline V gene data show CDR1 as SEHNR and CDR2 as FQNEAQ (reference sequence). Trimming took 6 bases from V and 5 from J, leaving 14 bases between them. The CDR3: CASRSGPAHEQYF. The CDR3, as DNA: TGTGCCAGCAGGAGTGGCCCCGCCCACGAGCAGTACTTC.

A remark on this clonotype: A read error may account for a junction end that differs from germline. CDR3 sequence reads: CASSPRTGAGANVPTF. The DNA for the CDR3 is TGTGCCAGCAGCCCGCGGACAGGGGCCGGGGCCAACGTCCCGACTTTC. V is TRBV5-5 and J is TRBJ2-6, with 9 bases aligning to TRBD1. The CDR3 is 16 amino acids. Germline values: CDR1 SGHKS, CDR2 YYEKEE (reference sequence). Full variable domain (missing parts from reference TRBV5-5 and TRBJ2-6): DAGVTQSPTHLIKTRGQQVTLRCSPISGHKSVSWYQQVLGQGPQFIFQYYEKEERGRGNFPDRFSARQFPNYSSELNVNALLLGDSALYLCASSPRTGAGANVPTFGAGSRLTVL.

The CDR3 loop reads CSASKLAGGETQYF. The CDR3 bases are TGCAGTGCTTCCAAACTAGCGGGGGGAGAGACCCAGTACTTC. The chain employs TRBV20-1 and TRBJ2-5, with 12 bases aligning to TRBD2. Germline V gives CDR1 DFQATT, CDR2 SNEGSKA (reference sequence). This CDR3 has 14 amino acids. V lost 5 bases and J lost 4; bases outside the gene matches: 5.

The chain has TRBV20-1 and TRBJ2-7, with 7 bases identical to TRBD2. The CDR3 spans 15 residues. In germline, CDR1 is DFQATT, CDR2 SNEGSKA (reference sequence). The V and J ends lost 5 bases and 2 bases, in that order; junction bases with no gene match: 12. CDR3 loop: CSASAGTTITYEQYF. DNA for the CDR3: TGCAGTGCTTCTGCCGGGACTACTATCACCTACGAGCAGTACTTC.

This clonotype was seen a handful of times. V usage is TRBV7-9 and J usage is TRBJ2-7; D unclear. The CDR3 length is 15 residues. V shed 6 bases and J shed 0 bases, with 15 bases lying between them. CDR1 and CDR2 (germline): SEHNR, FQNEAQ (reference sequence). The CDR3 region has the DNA TGTGCCAGCAGTTACGTTGGCCGAGACTCCTACGAGCAGTACTTC. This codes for CASSYVGRDSYEQYF.